The clone carrying this TCR beta chain was seen ten or more times. What it binds is unknown. One entry per CDR3 protein results from TCRdb running MiXCR on the reads. This table has about 260,000 distinct CDR3 sequences, roughly an eighth appearing once. These data are taken from a study of T cell repertoires in cytomegalovirus infection. Study information: Public TCR beta signatures indicated both CMV infection and matching HLA type.

V was clipped by 5 bases and J by 6 bases; unmatched bases: 7. The V gene's germline CDR1 is LGHNA and CDR2 YNFKEQ. The CDR3 extends over 16 amino acids. Whole-study findings and limits: HLA-C-restricted CMV clonotypes gave the most frequent clonotype in two of eight donors. Identification of carriers of CMV plus the relevant HLA was performed using cumulative public TCR beta family frequency.

The origin of this receptor is a human donor in good health (CMV status not recorded). Some clones in this sample may be carry-over from other donors' samples. Sequenced: PBMCs. This chain joins TRBV4-2 and TRBJ2-2; 12 bases fit TRBD2. CDR3 amino acids: CASSSSLAGGPGELFF. The DNA of the CDR3 is TGTGCCAGCAGCTCATCTCTAGCGGGAGGGCCCGGGGAGCTGTTTTTT.